The rows below give T cell receptor beta chains drawn from one sample of a study of high-grade serous ovarian cancer treatment subgroups. Produced via immunoSEQ multiplex PCR; TCRdb's table is partial and in-frame only. This sample has over 6,500 clones, with roughly 76% found just once. Material: tumor tissue. All receptors derive from a human donor with high-grade serous ovarian cancer. Each CDR3 is given with its conserved first and last residue. D genes are given only for firm matches. Some rows have no size entry. The others give once, few or many, or a class for an expanded clone.

j_call,d_call,clone_size,v_call,cdr3_aa,cdr3_nt
TRBJ2-6,TRBD1,few,TRBV27,CASSLRGTGQNSGANVLTF,TGTGCCAGCAGTTTAAGGGGGACAGGTCAGAACTCTGGGGCCAACGTCCTGACTTTC
TRBJ2-5,TRBD2,-,TRBV27,CASSSITSGGWETQYF,TGTGCCAGCAGTTCCATCACTAGCGGGGGTTGGGAGACCCAGTACTTC
TRBJ2-2,TRBD1,-,TRBV14,CAIMGGQGADTGELFF,TGTGCCATCATGGGGGGACAGGGGGCTGACACCGGGGAGCTGTTTTTT
TRBJ1-1,TRBD1,-,TRBV19,CASSSIRGASTEAFF,TGTGCCAGTAGTAGTATCAGGGGGGCGAGCACTGAAGCTTTCTTT
TRBJ2-3,-,-,TRBV10-3,CAISVTGWGDTQYF,TGTGCCATCAGTGTAACAGGGTGGGGAGATACGCAGTATTTT
TRBJ1-2,-,-,TRBV25-1,CASSEYRDGAYGYTF,TGTGCCAGCAGTGAATACCGGGACGGAGCCTATGGCTACACCTTC
TRBJ2-6,TRBD2,once,TRBV19,CASSGTSGSGANVLTF,TGTGCCAGTAGTGGGACTAGCGGCTCTGGGGCCAACGTCCTGACTTTC
TRBJ1-5,-,-,TRBV7-2,CASSPYRDIYQPQHF,TGTGCCAGCAGCCCTTACCGGGACATCTATCAGCCCCAGCATTTT
TRBJ1-4,-,-,TRBV18,CASSPRRSMNEKLFF,TGTGCCAGCTCACCGAGACGGTCGATGAATGAAAAACTGTTTTTT
TRBJ1-1,TRBD1,-,TRBV29-1,CSGATGAGAEAFF,TGCAGCGGTGCTACAGGGGCTGGGGCTGAAGCTTTCTTT
TRBJ1-1,-,-,TRBV6-1,CASSALQWGDTEAFF,TGTGCCAGCAGTGCATTACAGTGGGGGGACACTGAAGCTTTCTTT
TRBJ1-6,-,-,TRBV27,CASSLLGREVGSPLHF,TGTGCCAGCAGTTTATTAGGGCGGGAAGTAGGGTCACCCCTCCACTTT